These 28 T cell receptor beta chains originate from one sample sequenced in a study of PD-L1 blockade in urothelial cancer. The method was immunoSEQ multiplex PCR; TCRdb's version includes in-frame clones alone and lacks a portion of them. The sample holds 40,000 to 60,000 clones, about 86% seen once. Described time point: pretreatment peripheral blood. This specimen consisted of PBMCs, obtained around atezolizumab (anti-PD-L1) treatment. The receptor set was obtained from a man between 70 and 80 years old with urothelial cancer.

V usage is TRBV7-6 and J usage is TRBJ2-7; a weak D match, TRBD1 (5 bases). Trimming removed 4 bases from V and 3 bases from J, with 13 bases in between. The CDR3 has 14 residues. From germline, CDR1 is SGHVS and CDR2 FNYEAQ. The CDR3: CASSSTVRLYEQYF. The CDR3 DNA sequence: TGTGCCAGCAGCTCGACAGTCCGCCTCTACGAGCAGTACTTC.

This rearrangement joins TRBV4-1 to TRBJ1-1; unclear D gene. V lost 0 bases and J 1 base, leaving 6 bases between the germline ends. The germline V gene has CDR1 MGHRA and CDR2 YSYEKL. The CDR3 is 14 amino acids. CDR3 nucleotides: TGCGCCAGCAGCCAAGATCACGGGAACACTGAAGCTTTCTTT. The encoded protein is CASSQDHGNTEAFF.

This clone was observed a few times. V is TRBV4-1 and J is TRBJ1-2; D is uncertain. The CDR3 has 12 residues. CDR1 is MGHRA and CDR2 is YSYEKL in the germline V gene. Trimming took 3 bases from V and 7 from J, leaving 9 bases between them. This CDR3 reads CASSHPTGGYTF. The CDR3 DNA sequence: TGCGCCAGCAGCCATCCCACGGGTGGCTACACCTTC.

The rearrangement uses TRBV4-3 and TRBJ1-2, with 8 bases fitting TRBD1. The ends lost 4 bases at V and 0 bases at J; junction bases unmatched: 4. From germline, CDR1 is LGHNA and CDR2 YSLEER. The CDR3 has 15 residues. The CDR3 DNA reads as TGCGCCAGCAGCCTCAGGACAGGGTCTAACTATGGCTACACCTTC. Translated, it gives CASSLRTGSNYGYTF.

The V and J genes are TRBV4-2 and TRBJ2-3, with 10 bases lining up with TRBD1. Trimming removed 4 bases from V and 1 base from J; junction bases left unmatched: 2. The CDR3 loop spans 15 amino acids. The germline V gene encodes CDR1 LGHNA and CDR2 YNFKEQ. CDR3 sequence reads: CASSRDRGRTDTQYF. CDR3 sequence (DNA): TGTGCCAGCAGCCGTGACAGGGGGCGCACAGATACGCAGTATTTT.

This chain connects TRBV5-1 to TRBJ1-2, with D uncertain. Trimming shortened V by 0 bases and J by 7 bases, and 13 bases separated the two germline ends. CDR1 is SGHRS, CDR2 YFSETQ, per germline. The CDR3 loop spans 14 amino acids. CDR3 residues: CASSLAPGYGGYTF. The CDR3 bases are TGCGCCAGCAGCTTGGCCCCAGGTTACGGTGGCTACACCTTC.

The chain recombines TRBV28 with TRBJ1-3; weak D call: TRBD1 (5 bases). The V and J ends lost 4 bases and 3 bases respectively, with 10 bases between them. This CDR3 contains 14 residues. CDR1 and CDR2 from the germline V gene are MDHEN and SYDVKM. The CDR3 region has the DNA TGTGCCAGCAGTTCTACAGGAGTTGGAAACACCATATATTTT. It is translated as CASSSTGVGNTIYF.

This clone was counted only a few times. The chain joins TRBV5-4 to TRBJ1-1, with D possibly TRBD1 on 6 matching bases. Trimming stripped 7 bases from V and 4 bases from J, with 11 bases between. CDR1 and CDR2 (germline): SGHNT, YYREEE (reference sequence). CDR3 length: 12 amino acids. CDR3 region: CASRGRGTEAFF. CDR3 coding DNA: TGTGCCAGCCGAGGCAGGGGCACTGAAGCTTTCTTT.

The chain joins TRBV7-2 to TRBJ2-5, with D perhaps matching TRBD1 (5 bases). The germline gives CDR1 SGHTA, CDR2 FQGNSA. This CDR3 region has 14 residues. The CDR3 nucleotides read TGTGCGTCCTATACTGGGGCAGGTCAAGAGACCCAGTACTTC. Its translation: CASYTGAGQETQYF.

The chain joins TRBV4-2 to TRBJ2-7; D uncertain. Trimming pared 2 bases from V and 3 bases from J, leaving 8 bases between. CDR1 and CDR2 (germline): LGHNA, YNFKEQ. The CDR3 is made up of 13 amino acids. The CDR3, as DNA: TGTGCCAGCAGCCAACGTCCCGGCTACGAGCAGTACTTC. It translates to CASSQRPGYEQYF.

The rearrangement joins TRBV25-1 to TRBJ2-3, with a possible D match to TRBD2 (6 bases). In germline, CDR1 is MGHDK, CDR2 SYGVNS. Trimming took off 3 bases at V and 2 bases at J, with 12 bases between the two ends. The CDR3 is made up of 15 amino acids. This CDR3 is CASSEAGTLTDTQYF. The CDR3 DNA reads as TGTGCCAGCAGTGAGGCGGGAACCCTCACAGATACGCAGTATTTT.

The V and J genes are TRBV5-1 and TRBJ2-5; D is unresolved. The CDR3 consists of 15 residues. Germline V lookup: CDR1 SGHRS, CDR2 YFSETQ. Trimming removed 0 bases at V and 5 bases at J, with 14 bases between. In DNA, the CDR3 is TGCGCCAGCAGCTTGGCCGCCGACATCATGGAGACCCAGTACTTC. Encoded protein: CASSLAADIMETQYF. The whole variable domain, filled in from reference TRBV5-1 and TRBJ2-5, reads KAGVTQTPRYLIKTRGQQVTLSCSPISGHRSVSWYQQTPGQGLQFLFEYFSETQRNKGNFPGRFSGRQFSNSRSEMNVSTLELGDSALYLCASSLAADIMETQYFGPGTRLLVL.

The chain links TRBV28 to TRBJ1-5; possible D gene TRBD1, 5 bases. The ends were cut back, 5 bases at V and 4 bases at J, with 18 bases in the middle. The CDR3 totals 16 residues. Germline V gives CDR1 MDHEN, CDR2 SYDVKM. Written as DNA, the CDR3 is TGTGCCAGCAGTACCCAGCAGGGACTTACGAATCAGCCCCAGCATTTT. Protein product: CASSTQQGLTNQPQHF.

As DNA, the CDR3 is TGTGCCAGCAGCTTTGGGGGGAGCTCTGGAAACACCATATATTTT. This gives the protein CASSFGGSSGNTIYF. The chain recombines TRBV7-8 with TRBJ1-3; D is possibly TRBD1 (5 bases). The CDR3 loop spans 15 amino acids. Deletions cut 3 bases from V and 0 bases from J, with 9 bases between. CDR1 and CDR2 (germline): SGHVS, FQNEAQ.

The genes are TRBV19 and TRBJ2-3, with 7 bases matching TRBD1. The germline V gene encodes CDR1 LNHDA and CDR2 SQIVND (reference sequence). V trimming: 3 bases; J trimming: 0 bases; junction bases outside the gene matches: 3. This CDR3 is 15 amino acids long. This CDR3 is CASSMTGLSTDTQYF. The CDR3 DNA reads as TGTGCCAGTAGTATGACAGGGCTAAGCACAGATACGCAGTATTTT.

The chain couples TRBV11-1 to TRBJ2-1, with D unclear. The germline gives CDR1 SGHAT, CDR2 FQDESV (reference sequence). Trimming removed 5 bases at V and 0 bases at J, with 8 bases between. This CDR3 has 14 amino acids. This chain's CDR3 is CASSLSSSYNEQFF. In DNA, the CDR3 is TGTGCCAGCAGCCTGTCTAGCTCCTACAATGAGCAGTTCTTC.

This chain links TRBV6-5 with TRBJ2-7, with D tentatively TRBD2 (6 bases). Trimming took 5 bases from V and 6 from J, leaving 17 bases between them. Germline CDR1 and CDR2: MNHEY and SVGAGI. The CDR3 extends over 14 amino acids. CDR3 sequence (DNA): TGTGCCAGCAGTCGACGAAGGGACTCTGCCGAGCAGTACTTC. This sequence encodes CASSRRRDSAEQYF.

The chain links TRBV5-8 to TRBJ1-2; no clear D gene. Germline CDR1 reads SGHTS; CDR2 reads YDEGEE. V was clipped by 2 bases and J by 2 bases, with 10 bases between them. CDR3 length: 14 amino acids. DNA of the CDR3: TGTGCCAGCAGCTTTGGCCCGGGGAACTATGGCTACACCTTC. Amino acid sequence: CASSFGPGNYGYTF. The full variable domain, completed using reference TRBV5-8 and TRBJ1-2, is EAGVTQSPTHLIKTRGQQATLRCSPISGHTSVYWYQQALGLGLQFLLWYDEGEERNRGNFPPRFSGRQFPNYSSELNVNALELEDSALYLCASSFGPGNYGYTFGSGTRLTVV.

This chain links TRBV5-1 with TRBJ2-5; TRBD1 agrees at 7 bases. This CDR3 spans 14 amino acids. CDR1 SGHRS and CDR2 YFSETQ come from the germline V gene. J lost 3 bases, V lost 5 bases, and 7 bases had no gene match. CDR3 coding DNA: TGCGCCAGCAGTTGGTTGGGACAGAAAGAGACCCAGTACTTC. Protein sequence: CASSWLGQKETQYF.

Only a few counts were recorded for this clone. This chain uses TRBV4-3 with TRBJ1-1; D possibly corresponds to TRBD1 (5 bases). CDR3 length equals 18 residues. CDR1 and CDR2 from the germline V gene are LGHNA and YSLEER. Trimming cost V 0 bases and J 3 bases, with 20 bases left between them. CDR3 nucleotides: TGCGCCAGCAGCCAAGACTTGGGAGGGGCGAGTTTCGACACTGAAGCTTTCTTT. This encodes CASSQDLGGASFDTEAFF.

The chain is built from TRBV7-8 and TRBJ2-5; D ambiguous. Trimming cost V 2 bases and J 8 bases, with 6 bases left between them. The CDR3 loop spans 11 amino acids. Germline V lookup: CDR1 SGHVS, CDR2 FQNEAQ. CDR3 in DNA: TGTGCCAGCAGCTTAACGGGTACCCAGTACTTC. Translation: CASSLTGTQYF.

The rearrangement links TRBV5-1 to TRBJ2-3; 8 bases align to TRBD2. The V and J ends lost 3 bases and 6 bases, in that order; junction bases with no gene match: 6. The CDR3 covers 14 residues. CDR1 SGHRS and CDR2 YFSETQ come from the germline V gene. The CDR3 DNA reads TGCGCCAGCAGCTCGGGAGGGGTCCCGGATACGCAGTATTTT. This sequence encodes CASSSGGVPDTQYF.

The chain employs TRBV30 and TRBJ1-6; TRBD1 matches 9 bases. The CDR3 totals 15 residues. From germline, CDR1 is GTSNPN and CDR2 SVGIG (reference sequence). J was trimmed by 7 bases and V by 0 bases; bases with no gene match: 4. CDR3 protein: CAWSVRGQGNSPLHF. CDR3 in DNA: TGTGCCTGGAGTGTACGCGGACAGGGGAATTCACCCCTCCACTTT. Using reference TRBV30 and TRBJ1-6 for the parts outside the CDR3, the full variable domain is SQTIHQWPATLVQPVGSPLSLECTVEGTSNPNLYWYRQAAGRGLQLLFYSVGIGQISSEVPQNLSASRPQDRQFILSSKKLLLSDSGFYLCAWSVRGQGNSPLHFGNGTRLTVT.

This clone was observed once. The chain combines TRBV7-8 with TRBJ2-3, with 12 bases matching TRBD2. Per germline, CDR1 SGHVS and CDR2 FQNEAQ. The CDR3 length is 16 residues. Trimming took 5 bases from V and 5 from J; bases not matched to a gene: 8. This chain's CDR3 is CASSPRASGGVDTQYF. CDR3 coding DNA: TGTGCCAGCAGCCCCCGGGCTAGCGGGGGGGTAGATACGCAGTATTTT. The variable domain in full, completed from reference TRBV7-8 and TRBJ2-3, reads GAGVSQSPRYKVAKRGQDVALRCDPISGHVSLFWYQQALGQGPEFLTYFQNEAQLDKSGLPSDRFFAERPEGSVSTLKIQRTQQEDSAVYLCASSPRASGGVDTQYFGPGTRLTVL.

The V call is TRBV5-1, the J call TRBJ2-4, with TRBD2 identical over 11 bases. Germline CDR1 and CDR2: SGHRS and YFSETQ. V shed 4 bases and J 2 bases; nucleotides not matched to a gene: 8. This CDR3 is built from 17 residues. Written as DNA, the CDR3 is TGCGCCAGCAGCAAAATTAGCGGGGGGGGTCCCAAAAACATTCAGTACTTC. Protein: CASSKISGGGPKNIQYF.

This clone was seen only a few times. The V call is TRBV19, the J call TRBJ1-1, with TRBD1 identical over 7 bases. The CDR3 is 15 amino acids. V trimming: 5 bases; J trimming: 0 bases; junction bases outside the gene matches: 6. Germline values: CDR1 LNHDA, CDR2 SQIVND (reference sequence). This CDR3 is CASSPTGQLNTEAFF. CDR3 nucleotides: TGTGCCAGTAGTCCCACGGGACAGCTGAACACTGAAGCTTTCTTT. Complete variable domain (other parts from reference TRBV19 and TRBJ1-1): DGGITQSPKYLFRKEGQNVTLSCEQNLNHDAMYWYRQDPGQGLRLIYYSQIVNDFQKGDIAEGYSVSREKKESFPLTVTSAQKNPTAFYLCASSPTGQLNTEAFFGQGTRLTVV.

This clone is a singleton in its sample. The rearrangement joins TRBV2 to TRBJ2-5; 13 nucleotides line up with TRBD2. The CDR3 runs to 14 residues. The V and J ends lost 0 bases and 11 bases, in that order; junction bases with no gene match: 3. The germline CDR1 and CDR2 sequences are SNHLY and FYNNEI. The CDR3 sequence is CASSEAGLAGPQYF. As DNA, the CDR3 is TGTGCCAGCAGTGAAGCGGGACTAGCGGGACCTCAGTACTTC.

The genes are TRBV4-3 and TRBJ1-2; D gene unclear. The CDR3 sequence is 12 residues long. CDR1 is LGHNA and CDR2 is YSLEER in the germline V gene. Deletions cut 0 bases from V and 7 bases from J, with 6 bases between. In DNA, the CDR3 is TGCGCCAGCAGCCAAGAAGGCGGTGGCTACACCTTC. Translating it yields CASSQEGGGYTF.